These T cell receptor beta chains were read from a single sample in a study of blood T cell repertoires in COVID-19. Assay: immunoSEQ multiplex PCR; the TCRdb copy retains only in-frame clones and omits some. The sample includes about 180,000 clones, 81% of them seen just once. The sequenced sample consisted of peripheral blood. These TCRs come from a woman of 80 years or more with COVID-19, enrolled during active disease. The CDR3 runs from the conserved cysteine through the conserved F or W. Fields, in order: clone size, D gene, V gene, J gene, CDR3 protein, CDR3 DNA. D genes are given only for firm matches. The size of a clone is reported for some rows only, either as once, few or many, or as a class for expanded clones.

>once|-|TRBV27|TRBJ2-7
CASASGYEQYF
TGTGCCAGCGCTTCAGGTTACGAGCAGTACTTC
>-|-|TRBV5-1|TRBJ2-3
CASSLRGSWDTQYF
TGCGCCAGCAGCTTGAGGGGTTCGTGGGATACGCAGTATTTT
>-|-|TRBV9|TRBJ1-2
CASSVGYGGPSNYGYTF
TGTGCCAGCAGCGTAGGTTATGGGGGCCCCTCTAACTATGGCTACACCTTC
>-|TRBD1|TRBV5-1|TRBJ1-1
CASSMGQGTNTEAFF
TGCGCCAGCAGCATGGGACAGGGGACGAACACTGAAGCTTTCTTT
>-|TRBD2|TRBV28|TRBJ2-7
CASSQTSGVDYEQYF
TGTGCCAGCAGCCAGACTAGCGGGGTCGATTACGAGCAGTACTTC
>-|TRBD2|TRBV4-1|TRBJ2-1
CASSQERGLAANSYNEQFF
TGCGCCAGCAGCCAAGAACGAGGACTAGCGGCCAACTCCTACAATGAGCAGTTCTTC
>-|TRBD2|TRBV5-1|TRBJ2-1
CASSSILAGGQNEQFF
TGCGCCAGCAGCTCCATACTAGCGGGGGGGCAAAATGAGCAGTTCTTC
>once|TRBD2|TRBV28|TRBJ2-3
CASSSPSPGLAEDTQYF
TGTGCCAGCAGCTCACCGTCCCCAGGACTAGCTGAAGATACGCAGTATTTT
>-|TRBD2|TRBV27|TRBJ2-7
CASSSPGTSGSLRLYEQYF
TGTGCCAGCAGTTCCCCCGGGACTAGCGGGTCCTTACGACTCTACGAGCAGTACTTC
>-|TRBD2|TRBV9|TRBJ2-1
CASSVAGGSYNEQFF
TGTGCCAGCAGCGTAGCGGGAGGGTCCTACAATGAGCAGTTCTTC
>-|-|TRBV6-5|TRBJ2-7
CASSRTYSYEQYF
TGTGCCAGCAGCCGGACATATTCCTACGAGCAGTACTTC
>few|-|TRBV2|TRBJ1-5
CASSGQWNQPQHF
TGTGCCAGCAGTGGGCAATGGAATCAGCCCCAGCATTTT
>-|TRBD2|TRBV3-1/TRBV3-2|TRBJ2-5
CASSPAGGRETQYF
TGTGCCAGCAGCCCAGCGGGGGGGCGAGAGACCCAGTACTTC
>-|-|TRBV24-1|TRBJ2-5
CATSDFRETQYF
TGTGCCACCAGTGATTTTCGGGAGACCCAGTACTTC
>-|TRBD1|TRBV28|TRBJ2-5
CASSFRDRQETQYF
TGTGCCAGCAGCTTTCGGGACAGACAAGAGACCCAGTACTTC
>-|-|TRBV4-1|TRBJ2-1
CASSQAPVANEQFF
TGCGCCAGCAGCCAAGCTCCGGTTGCGAATGAGCAGTTCTTC
>-|-|TRBV21-1|TRBJ1-1
CASLYSSGTGGDVNTEAFF
TGTGCCAGCTTATACTCCTCCGGGACAGGGGGCGATGTGAACACTGAAGCTTTCTTT
>-|TRBD2|TRBV28|TRBJ2-2
CASSAPAGGTGELFF
TGTGCCAGCAGCGCACCGGCGGGAGGGACCGGGGAGCTGTTTTTT
>once|-|TRBV19|TRBJ2-3
CASSFTRFRTDTQYF
TGTGCCAGTAGTTTTACTAGGTTCCGCACAGATACGCAGTATTTT
>-|TRBD2|TRBV4-1|TRBJ2-7
CASSKREGPYEQYF
TGCGCCAGCAGCAAACGGGAGGGCCCCTACGAGCAGTACTTC
>few|TRBD1|TRBV29-1|TRBJ1-1
CSVEARGPRAFF
TGCAGCGTTGAAGCCAGGGGGCCGAGGGCTTTCTTT
>-|-|TRBV27|TRBJ2-2
CASITTRGSGELFF
TGTGCCAGCATTACAACGAGAGGATCCGGGGAGCTGTTTTTT
>-|-|TRBV11-2|TRBJ2-1
CASSRGIRYNEQFF
TGTGCCAGCAGCCGGGGAATCCGATACAATGAGCAGTTCTTC
>few|TRBD2|TRBV28|TRBJ2-1
CASSLSDPGGSEQFF
TGTGCCAGCAGTTTATCCGACCCGGGAGGGAGTGAGCAGTTCTTC
>-|-|TRBV10-1|TRBJ2-2
CASSEYCTGELFF
TGCGCCAGCTCTGAATACTGCACCGGGGAGCTGTTTTTT